This T cell receptor (beta chain) comes out of a study of response to subunit inactivated influenza vaccine. TCRdb recomputed calls from the RT-PCR reads with MiXCR, one row per CDR3 protein. The sample yields 450,000 to 500,000 distinct CDR3 sequences, 9.5% to 12% seen once. Overall study findings and caveats: New T cells are recruited in small numbers by each seasonal influenza vaccination, according to the authors' suggestion.

CDR3 size: 19 residues. The V gene's germline CDR1 is SGHAT and CDR2 FQDESV (reference sequence). V trimming: 0 bases; J trimming: 6 bases; junction bases outside the gene matches: 17. This clonotype was observed a few times. What it binds is unknown. The sample consisted of PBMCs from blood, taken 40 to 50 days after vaccination. The clonotype comes from a man aged 50-60 years who received an inactivated influenza vaccine. The V gene is TRBV11-1, the J gene TRBJ2-1; TRBD1 agrees at 7 bases. The CDR3 DNA is TGTGCCAGCAGCTTAGCGCAATGGACGGCGGGCAGGGGGTCCAATGAGCAGTTCTTC. It codes for CASSLAQWTAGRGSNEQFF.